This T cell receptor beta chain appears in the sequencing data of a study of Graves' ophthalmopathy and Graves' hyperthyroidism. Study in general: Peripheral blood was gathered at the point of initial diagnosis, before any treatment started. Whole-study findings and limits: Blood also carried most expanded thyroid clonotypes exceeding 0.001 frequency. With almost 90% sensitivity and around 81% specificity, a 13-signature model separated ophthalmopathy from stable hyperthyroidism.

Beta-chain TCR CDR3 regions were amplified from RNA transcripts. Second-round multiplex PCR came after first-round RT-PCR with HTBI primers. Via MiXCR, TCRdb re-called the multiplex PCR reads, giving one row per CDR3 protein. The sample records a few hundred thousand distinct CDR3 sequences, 20% to 25% being singletons. Active ophthalmopathy (CAS at least 3, NOSPECS at least 4), lasting under 3 months. A word on this clonotype: What it binds is unknown.

The specimen sequenced was peripheral blood. This receptor was identified in a woman between 50 and 59 years old with Graves' ophthalmopathy.

CDR3 residues: CASSVDGDTEAFF. The CDR3 bases are TGTGCCAGCAGCGTAGATGGGGACACTGAAGCTTTCTTT. The rearrangement uses TRBV9 and TRBJ1-1, with no clear D. This CDR3 is built from 13 residues. V was cut by 0 bases and J by 3 bases, with 6 bases left in between. The germline V gene encodes CDR1 SGDLS and CDR2 YYNGEE.